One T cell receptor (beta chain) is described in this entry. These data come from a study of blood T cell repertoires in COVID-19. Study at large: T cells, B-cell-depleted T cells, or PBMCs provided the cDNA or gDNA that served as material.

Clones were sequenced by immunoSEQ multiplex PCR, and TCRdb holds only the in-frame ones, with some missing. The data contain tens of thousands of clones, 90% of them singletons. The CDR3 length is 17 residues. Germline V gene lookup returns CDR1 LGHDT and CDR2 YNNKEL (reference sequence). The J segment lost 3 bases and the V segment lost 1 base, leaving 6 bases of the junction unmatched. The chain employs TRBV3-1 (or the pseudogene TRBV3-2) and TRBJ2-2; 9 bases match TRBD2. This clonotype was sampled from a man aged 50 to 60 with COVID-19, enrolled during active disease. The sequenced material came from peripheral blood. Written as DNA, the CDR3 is TGTGCCAGCAGCCAAGTCTTCGGCGGGAGGGACACCGGGGAGCTGTTTTTT. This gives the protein CASSQVFGGRDTGELFF.